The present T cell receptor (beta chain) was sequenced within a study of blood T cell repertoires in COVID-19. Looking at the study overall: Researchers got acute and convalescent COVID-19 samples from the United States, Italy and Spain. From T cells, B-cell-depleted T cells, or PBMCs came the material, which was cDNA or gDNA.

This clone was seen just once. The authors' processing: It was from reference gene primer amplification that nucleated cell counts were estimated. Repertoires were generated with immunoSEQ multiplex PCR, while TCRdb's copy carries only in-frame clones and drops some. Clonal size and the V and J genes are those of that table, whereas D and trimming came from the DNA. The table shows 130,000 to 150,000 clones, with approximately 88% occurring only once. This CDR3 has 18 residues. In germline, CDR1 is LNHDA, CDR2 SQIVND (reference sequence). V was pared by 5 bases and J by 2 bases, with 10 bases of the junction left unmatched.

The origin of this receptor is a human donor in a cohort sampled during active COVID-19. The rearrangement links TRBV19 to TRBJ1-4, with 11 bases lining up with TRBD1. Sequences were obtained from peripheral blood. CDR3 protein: CASSRPGQGVRTNEKLFF. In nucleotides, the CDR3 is TGTGCCAGTAGTCGACCGGGACAGGGGGTCAGGACTAATGAAAAACTGTTTTTT.